This T cell receptor (beta chain) was profiled in a study of blood T cell repertoires in COVID-19. Study as a whole: Researchers got acute and convalescent COVID-19 samples from the United States, Italy and Spain.

Assay used: immunoSEQ multiplex PCR; TCRdb lists only in-frame clones, some missing. The data hold over 150,000 clones, with more than 70% observed a single time. For recovered donors of Cohort 3, there were two negative PCRs, clearance, or symptom resolution. Germline V gene data show CDR1 as SGHRS and CDR2 as YFSETQ. The CDR3 sequence is 15 residues long. Trimming cost V 4 bases and J 2 bases; bases outside gene matches: 5. The J gene is TRBJ2-1, the V gene TRBV5-1, with 8 bases lining up with TRBD2. Sequenced sample: PBMCs or T cells enriched from blood (not recorded which). The receptor's source is a man aged 35 to 55 who had recovered from COVID-19. The CDR3 loop is CASSAGGTTYNEQFF. In nucleotides, the CDR3 is TGCGCCAGCAGCGCGGGGGGAACAACCTACAATGAGCAGTTCTTC.